This T cell receptor beta chain comes out of a study of blood T cell repertoires in COVID-19. Study overall: COVID-19 samples from acute and convalescent phases originated in the United States, Italy and Spain.

Enrolled during active infection, Seattle patients were then followed longitudinally. CDR1 and CDR2 from the germline V gene are SGHTA and FQGNSA. The V and J ends lost 1 base and 5 bases respectively, with 14 bases between them. This CDR3 has 15 amino acids. Original processing methods: Estimated nucleated cell counts came from reference gene primer amplification. Clones were sequenced by immunoSEQ multiplex PCR, and TCRdb holds only the in-frame ones, with some missing. That table supplies the V and J calls and clone size; D and trimming were determined from the DNA. The repertoire includes 150,000 to 200,000 clones, 80% to 90% of them detected once, and roughly 9.8% sits in the top ten.

This chain joins TRBV7-2 and TRBJ1-2; TRBD1 might be the D (5 bases). Source material: peripheral blood. The TCR originated in a woman aged 55-70 years with COVID-19, enrolled during active disease. CDR3 protein: CASSLGWGVGYGYTF. CDR3 bases: TGTGCCAGCAGCTTAGGGTGGGGCGTAGGGTATGGCTACACCTTC.